Listed below are T cell receptor beta chains from one sample, sequenced in a study of technical replicates of blood from a few donors. Clones were read by immunoSEQ multiplex PCR, and TCRdb kept only the in-frame ones, dropping some. This sample yields about 79,000 clones, of which 75% to 95% are seen a single time; about 0.4% belongs to the top ten. Sequences were obtained from T cells isolated from PBMCs. These receptors all stem from a human donor in good health. Some clones in this sample may be carry-over from other donors' samples. Both conserved end residues are part of each CDR3. D genes are given only for firm matches. Part of the rows lack a size; the others show once, few, many or a class for expanded clones.

j_call,d_call,v_call,clone_size,cdr3_aa,cdr3_nt
TRBJ2-7,TRBD2,TRBV28,.,CASSPGTSSYEQYF,TGTGCCAGCAGCCCAGGGACTAGCTCCTACGAGCAGTACTTC
TRBJ1-1,.,TRBV28,few,CASRGEWDRGFF,TGTGCCAGCAGAGGGGAATGGGATAGGGGTTTCTTT
TRBJ2-5,.,TRBV7-9,.,CASSLGAGLKETQYF,TGTGCCAGCAGCTTGGGTGCAGGGTTAAAAGAGACCCAGTACTTC
TRBJ1-1,TRBD1,TRBV25-1,few,CASSKSGGETEAFF,TGTGCCAGCAGTAAATCAGGGGGCGAAACTGAAGCTTTCTTT
TRBJ2-7,TRBD1,TRBV7-6,.,CASRKETGISYEQYF,TGTGCCAGCAGGAAGGAGACAGGGATCTCCTACGAGCAGTACTTC
TRBJ1-3,.,TRBV2,.,CAVQAPPGNTIYF,TGTGCCGTACAGGCACCCCCAGGAAACACCATATATTTT
TRBJ2-7,.,TRBV6-5,.,CASTLDSSTYEQYF,TGTGCCAGCACGCTCGACAGCAGTACCTACGAGCAGTACTTC
TRBJ2-7,TRBD1,TRBV27,.,CASSWTGKFNEQYF,TGTGCCAGCAGTTGGACAGGGAAATTTAACGAGCAGTACTTC
TRBJ2-7,.,TRBV4-2,.,CASSQENFGGQYSYEQYF,TGTGCCAGCAGCCAAGAAAACTTTGGCGGGCAGTACTCCTACGAGCAGTACTTC
TRBJ2-2,TRBD1,TRBV10-3,.,CATRDSVFDTGELFF,TGTGCCACCCGGGACAGTGTGTTTGACACCGGGGAGCTGTTTTTT
TRBJ2-5,TRBD1,TRBV5-1,.,CASSGTTGSQETQYF,TGCGCCAGCAGTGGAACGACAGGGTCGCAAGAGACCCAGTACTTC